This T cell receptor beta chain appears in the sequencing data of a study of blood T cells in healthy people across ages. Study-level findings and limits: Diversity of TCR beta correlated strongly with naive T cell percentage.

Aged about 6 to 95, donors were systemically healthy Caucasians from Russia. Isolation yielded PBMCs, at least 7 million per sample, in every case. Comments on this clonotype: Its antigen is undetermined.

Next came a second PCR, run for about 7 to 12 cycles, which used a sample-barcoded 5' primer along with a J-beta primer mix. TCRdb recomputed calls from the 5' RACE reads with MiXCR, one row per CDR3 protein. The sample has 450,000 to 600,000 distinct CDR3 sequences; 27% are singletons. Germline V gene lookup returns CDR1 LGHDT and CDR2 YNNKEL (reference sequence). V was pared by 0 bases and J by 4 bases, with 8 bases between. CDR3 length: 14 residues. This same sample was also taken into another study, of T cells of mothers and their children.

The J gene is TRBJ2-3, the V gene TRBV3-1, with a possible D match to TRBD1 (5 bases). The source of this sequence is a boy younger than 10 in good health. Sequenced input: blood. This chain's CDR3 is CASSQDRAADTQYF. DNA of the CDR3: TGTGCCAGCAGCCAAGACAGGGCGGCAGATACGCAGTATTTT.